These 27 T cell receptor beta chains were all obtained from the same sample, sequenced in a study of cytomegalovirus exposure and HLA in healthy donors. The primer mix had 60 Vbeta and 13 Jbeta primers. The data were produced by immunoSEQ multiplex PCR, yet TCRdb's version contains in-frame clones alone and is incomplete. The sample lists 65,000 to 75,000 clones, under 85% occurring once. The sequenced material came from PBMCs. These receptors originate from a woman aged 55-69 years in good health and CMV-seropositive.

The chain employs TRBV5-8 and TRBJ1-1, with 8 nucleotides matching TRBD1. The CDR3 totals 19 residues. Trimming removed 3 bases from V and 4 bases from J; junction bases left unmatched: 20. CDR1 and CDR2 (germline): SGHTS, YDEGEE. DNA for the CDR3: TGTGCCAGCAGCTCGGATCCAAGAACTACAGGGGGAGAGTCCACTGAAGCTTTCTTT. Protein sequence: CASSSDPRTTGGESTEAFF.

This clone has more than one count but fewer than ten. The chain uses TRBV2 and TRBJ2-1, with D tentatively TRBD2 (7 bases). Germline V gene sequence: CDR1 SNHLY, CDR2 FYNNEI. The V and J ends lost 7 bases and 4 bases respectively, with 14 bases between them. This CDR3 is 14 amino acids long. The chain's CDR3 is CASIKRGGYNEQFF. CDR3 sequence (DNA): TGTGCCAGCATTAAGAGGGGGGGTTACAATGAGCAGTTCTTC.

The gene calls are TRBV11-2 and TRBJ1-1; D is possibly TRBD1 (5 bases). The CDR3 is 14 residues long. V shed 5 bases and J shed 10 bases, with 20 bases lying between them. Germline assignment: CDR1 SGHAT and CDR2 FQNNGV. Written as DNA, the CDR3 is TGTGCCAGCAGCCCTTTGGGGGGATTTATAGGAGCTTTCTTT. Protein sequence: CASSPLGGFIGAFF.

This clone has a single count. The chain joins TRBV2 to TRBJ1-1; possibly TRBD1 for D (5 bases). This CDR3 region has 13 residues. The V end lost 2 bases, the J end lost 5 bases, and 9 bases lay between the germline ends. Germline V gene data show CDR1 as SNHLY and CDR2 as FYNNEI. The CDR3 DNA reads TGTGCCAGCAGTGAAACAGGTCGGACTGAAGCTTTCTTT. As protein: CASSETGRTEAFF.

The chain combines TRBV11-1 with TRBJ1-2; D ambiguous. Trimming cost V 3 bases and J 2 bases, with 4 bases left between them. The V gene's germline CDR1 is SGHAT and CDR2 FQDESV (reference sequence). CDR3 length: 12 amino acids. The CDR3 here is CASSFSNYGYTF. The CDR3 DNA reads TGTGCCAGCAGCTTCTCGAACTATGGCTACACCTTC.

The chain couples TRBV6-5 to TRBJ2-7, with 8 positions matching TRBD1. After removal of 6 bases from V and 5 bases from J, the junction contained 9 bases not matched to a gene. CDR1 MNHEY and CDR2 SVGAGI come from the germline V gene. This CDR3 contains 14 residues. CDR3 in DNA: TGTGCCAGCAGAGCAAGACAGGGGAGGAACGAGCAGTACTTC. Amino acids: CASRARQGRNEQYF.

This chain joins TRBV12-5 and TRBJ1-6, with 9 bases identical to TRBD1. The germline V gene has CDR1 LGHNT and CDR2 FRNRAP. The CDR3 spans 14 residues. The V and J ends lost 6 bases and 9 bases, in that order; junction bases with no gene match: 6. The CDR3 loop is CASGTGTGTSPLHF. DNA for the CDR3: TGTGCTAGTGGGACCGGGACAGGGACTTCACCCCTCCACTTT.

The J gene is TRBJ2-1, the V gene TRBV5-4; 12 bases line up with TRBD2. The germline gives CDR1 SGHNT, CDR2 YYREEE (reference sequence). Trimming at V came to 0 bases and at J to 4 bases, leaving 2 bases not matched to a gene. This CDR3 is built from 16 residues. The CDR3 here is CASSLGGLAGYNEQFF. CDR3 nucleotides: TGTGCCAGCAGCTTGGGAGGACTAGCGGGGTACAATGAGCAGTTCTTC.

V gene TRBV5-1 combines with J gene TRBJ2-2; 9 positions agree with TRBD1. Trimming cost V 4 bases and J 5 bases; bases outside gene matches: 6. This CDR3 has 15 amino acids. Germline values: CDR1 SGHRS, CDR2 YFSETQ. This CDR3 is CASSEQGARTGELFF. The CDR3 DNA reads as TGCGCCAGCAGCGAACAGGGGGCGCGGACCGGGGAGCTGTTTTTT. Using reference TRBV5-1 and TRBJ2-2 for the parts outside the CDR3, the full variable domain is KAGVTQTPRYLIKTRGQQVTLSCSPISGHRSVSWYQQTPGQGLQFLFEYFSETQRNKGNFPGRFSGRQFSNSRSEMNVSTLELGDSALYLCASSEQGARTGELFFGEGSRLTVL.

There are a few counts of this clone. V and J are TRBV6-5 and TRBJ1-4; D may be TRBD1 (5 bases). Germline lookup yields CDR1 MNHEY and CDR2 SVGAGI. Trimming shortened V by 2 bases and J by 7 bases, and 8 bases separated the two germline ends. This CDR3 comprises 13 residues. The CDR3 coding sequence is TGTGCCAGCAGTTACAGGCAGGGTGAAAAACTGTTTTTT. It translates to CASSYRQGEKLFF.

V usage is TRBV29-1 and J usage is TRBJ2-5; D might be TRBD2 (6 bases). V gave up 3 bases and J gave up 4 bases, with 9 bases separating them. The CDR3 covers 12 residues. Germline CDR1 SQVTM, CDR2 ANQGSEA. CDR3 nucleotides: TGCAGCGTTGATCAGGGAGGAGAGACCCAGTACTTC. Translated: CSVDQGGETQYF.

The genes are TRBV30 and TRBJ2-5, with D tentatively TRBD1 (7 bases). The CDR3 extends over 12 amino acids. Germline assignment: CDR1 GTSNPN and CDR2 SVGIG (reference sequence). Trimming pared 5 bases from V and 4 bases from J, leaving 11 bases between. CDR3 in DNA: TGTGCCTGGTACAGGGGAGGAGAGACCCAGTACTTC. It codes for CAWYRGGETQYF. The full variable domain, its missing parts supplied by reference TRBV30 and TRBJ2-5, is SQTIHQWPATLVQPVGSPLSLECTVEGTSNPNLYWYRQAAGRGLQLLFYSVGIGQISSEVPQNLSASRPQDRQFILSSKKLLLSDSGFYLCAWYRGGETQYFGPGTRLLVL.

V is TRBV19 and J is TRBJ2-4, with TRBD1 identical over 8 bases. The CDR3 loop spans 12 amino acids. V shed 4 bases, J shed 9 bases, and the junction held 2 bases outside the gene matches. Germline-derived CDR1 and CDR2 are LNHDA and SQIVND (reference sequence). CDR3 nucleotide sequence: TGTGCCAGTAGTAGGGACAGGAGCATTCAGTACTTC. It is translated as CASSRDRSIQYF.

This clone was seen more than once but under ten times. The chain links TRBV5-1 to TRBJ2-1; perhaps TRBD1 as D (6 bases). This CDR3 region has 14 residues. With 0 bases removed from V and 7 bases from J, the gap between germline ends came to 11 bases. In germline, CDR1 is SGHRS, CDR2 YFSETQ. This CDR3 is CASSLEGGVNEQFF. DNA of the CDR3: TGCGCCAGCAGCTTGGAAGGGGGAGTTAATGAGCAGTTCTTC.

The chain recombines TRBV28 with TRBJ2-7; 8 bases align to TRBD1. CDR1 and CDR2 from the germline V gene are MDHEN and SYDVKM. This CDR3 comprises 15 residues. Trimming removed 3 bases from V and 1 base from J; junction bases left unmatched: 5. The CDR3 bases are TGTGCCAGCAGTTTCTGGGACAGGTCGTCCTACGAGCAGTACTTC. It codes for CASSFWDRSSYEQYF.

The chain recombines TRBV9 with TRBJ1-5; D uncertain. Trimming stripped 0 bases from V and 4 bases from J, with 5 bases between. Germline values: CDR1 SGDLS, CDR2 YYNGEE. This CDR3 has 13 residues. The CDR3 here is CASSVDMNQPQHF. DNA of the CDR3: TGTGCCAGCAGCGTAGATATGAATCAGCCCCAGCATTTT. Complete variable domain (other parts from reference TRBV9 and TRBJ1-5): DSGVTQTPKHLITATGQRVTLRCSPRSGDLSVYWYQQSLDQGLQFLIQYYNGEERAKGNILERFSAQQFPDLHSELNLSSLELGDSALYFCASSVDMNQPQHFGDGTRLSIL.

This clone has only one observation. The chain carries TRBV7-9 and TRBJ2-1; D is unresolved. The germline V gene encodes CDR1 SEHNR and CDR2 FQNEAQ (reference sequence). The V end lost 5 bases, the J end lost 7 bases, and 9 bases lay between the germline ends. The CDR3 spans 12 residues. The CDR3 sequence: CASSLAWNEQFF. The CDR3 nucleotides read TGTGCCAGCAGCCTCGCGTGGAATGAGCAGTTCTTC.

The chain is built from TRBV9 and TRBJ1-6; 7 bases map to TRBD1. This CDR3 spans 17 amino acids. V was clipped by 3 bases and J by 10 bases; unmatched bases: 16. CDR1 is SGDLS and CDR2 is YYNGEE in the germline V gene. In DNA form, the CDR3 reads TGTGCCAGCAGCGAGGTCGACAGGGCTTATACAGGGTCACCCCTCCACTTT. Amino acids: CASSEVDRAYTGSPLHF.

The gene calls are TRBV9 and TRBJ2-2; D unresolved. V was clipped by 2 bases and J by 3 bases, with 5 bases between them. The CDR3 contains 13 residues. CDR1 is SGDLS, CDR2 YYNGEE, per germline. CDR3 region: CASSVEYTGELFF. CDR3 nucleotide sequence: TGTGCCAGCAGCGTTGAGTACACCGGGGAGCTGTTTTTT.

This chain links TRBV18 with TRBJ1-6, with D uncertain. The germline V gene encodes CDR1 KGHSH and CDR2 LQKENI. This CDR3 is built from 13 residues. V was clipped by 3 bases and J by 8 bases, with 8 bases between them. CDR3 coding DNA: TGTGCCAGCTCACCCGGGAGGGATTCACCCCTCCACTTT. Protein sequence: CASSPGRDSPLHF.

This clone was seen a single time. The chain uses TRBV20-1 and TRBJ2-5; D gene uncertain. The CDR3 has 11 residues. In germline, CDR1 is DFQATT, CDR2 SNEGSKA (reference sequence). Trimming took off 1 base at V and 2 bases at J, with 2 bases between the two ends. The CDR3 here is CSARVQETQYF. DNA of the CDR3: TGCAGTGCTAGAGTACAAGAGACCCAGTACTTC.

This clone was counted a few times. V and J are TRBV6-5 and TRBJ1-1; D unresolved. Germline assignment: CDR1 MNHEY and CDR2 SVGAGI. The CDR3 sequence is 11 residues long. This chain's CDR3 is CVAGGNTEAFF. CDR3 sequence (DNA): TGTGTTGCGGGCGGGAACACTGAAGCTTTCTTT.

V usage is TRBV19 and J usage is TRBJ1-4; TRBD1 matches at 9 bases. V shed 9 bases and J 8 bases; nucleotides not matched to a gene: 16. The CDR3 sequence is 16 residues long. Germline CDR1 is LNHDA and CDR2 is SQIVND (reference sequence). Here the CDR3 reads CASKVFGTGSGEKLFF. DNA for the CDR3: TGTGCCAGCAAAGTATTTGGGACAGGGTCAGGAGAAAAACTGTTTTTT. The full variable domain, completed using reference TRBV19 and TRBJ1-4, is DGGITQSPKYLFRKEGQNVTLSCEQNLNHDAMYWYRQDPGQGLRLIYYSQIVNDFQKGDIAEGYSVSREKKESFPLTVTSAQKNPTAFYLCASKVFGTGSGEKLFFGSGTQLSVL.

The sample holds one count of this clone. The chain employs TRBV2 and TRBJ2-5, with TRBD1 as a possible D gene (6 bases). The better agreement between TRBJ2-7 and the DNA end casts doubt on the J call. The CDR3 consists of 15 residues. CDR1 and CDR2 (germline): SNHLY, FYNNEI. Here the CDR3 DNA reads TGTGCCAGCAGTGAGAACAGGGTGATTGACTACGAGCAGTACTTC. The encoded protein is CASSENRVIDYEQYF.

The chain couples TRBV5-1 to TRBJ2-7, with unresolved D. The CDR3 is 14 residues long. V was trimmed by 2 bases and J by 2 bases, leaving 11 bases between them. The germline V gene has CDR1 SGHRS and CDR2 YFSETQ. The CDR3 sequence is CASSFGDITYEQYF. CDR3 bases: TGCGCCAGCAGCTTTGGTGACATTACCTACGAGCAGTACTTC.

CDR3 amino acids: CATRVRTGVGTEAFF. DNA for the CDR3: TGTGCCACCAGGGTAAGAACAGGGGTCGGCACTGAAGCTTTCTTT. The chain links TRBV15 to TRBJ1-1, with TRBD1 identical over 7 bases. The junction had 11 bases not matched to a gene; V was cut back by 6 bases and J by 4 bases. There are 15 residues in the CDR3. Germline CDR1 LNHNV, CDR2 YYDKDF (reference sequence).

V is TRBV5-1 and J is TRBJ2-4; 11 bases agree with TRBD2. The CDR3 has 17 residues. The V and J ends lost 1 base and 0 bases, in that order; junction bases with no gene match: 3. CDR1 is SGHRS and CDR2 is YFSETQ in the germline V gene. The CDR3 DNA is TGCGCCAGCAGCTTGACTAGCGGGGGCTTAGCCAAAAACATTCAGTACTTC. Amino acids: CASSLTSGGLAKNIQYF.